This T cell receptor (beta chain) came from a study of T cells after yellow fever vaccination. This clonotype was recorded many times. Antigen specificity is unknown. The CDR3 contains 12 residues. With 0 bases removed from V and 9 bases from J, the gap between germline ends came to 10 bases. Germline CDR1 is SGHRS and CDR2 is YFSETQ. Whole-study findings and limits: Abundant bulk-population clonotypes could contaminate the FACS-sorted repertoires. Reappearance after the booster was observed for most primary-vaccination clones (96% CD4, almost 90% CD8).

The TCR cDNA carried a universal primer site and UMIs from 5'RACE template switching. TCRdb reprocessed the 5' RACE reads with MiXCR, giving one entry per CDR3 protein. Here the sample spans 500,000 to 550,000 distinct CDR3 sequences, 21% being singletons. The input for sequencing was PBMCs, taken 20 to 25 days after the first yellow fever vaccination. This sequence originates from a man aged 18 to 35 who received the YFV17D yellow fever vaccine. The chain uses TRBV5-1 and TRBJ2-7; TRBD1 might be the D (6 bases). This chain's CDR3 is CASSLDLGGQYF. Written as DNA, the CDR3 is TGCGCCAGCAGCTTGGATCTAGGGGGGCAGTACTTC.